This T cell receptor beta chain was sequenced for a study of graft-versus-host responses after intestinal transplantation. Overall study: All recipients were transplanted with multivisceral, liver-intestinal, or isolated intestinal grafts. The study, taken as a whole, reports: GvH clones occurred in recipient marrow; some first appeared in ileum or blood.

The germline CDR1 and CDR2 sequences are ENHRY and SYGVKD. V shed 8 bases and J shed 5 bases, with 16 bases lying between them. The CDR3 is 13 residues long. Measured with immunoSEQ multiplex PCR; TCRdb has only the in-frame clones, and not every one. In the table there are some 87,000 clones, 80% to 95% of which are singletons. This clone was detected only a few times. No antigen is known for it. The rearrangement uses TRBV10-3 and TRBJ2-7, with D maybe TRBD1 (6 bases). Sample: unstimulated CD4+ T cells sorted from spleen or lymph node cells, taken before intestinal transplant. The receptor's source is a human donor who received an intestinal transplant. In DNA, the CDR3 is TGTGCCATCGGGGGTACAGGGCAAAACGAGCAGTACTTC. The encoded protein is CAIGGTGQNEQYF.